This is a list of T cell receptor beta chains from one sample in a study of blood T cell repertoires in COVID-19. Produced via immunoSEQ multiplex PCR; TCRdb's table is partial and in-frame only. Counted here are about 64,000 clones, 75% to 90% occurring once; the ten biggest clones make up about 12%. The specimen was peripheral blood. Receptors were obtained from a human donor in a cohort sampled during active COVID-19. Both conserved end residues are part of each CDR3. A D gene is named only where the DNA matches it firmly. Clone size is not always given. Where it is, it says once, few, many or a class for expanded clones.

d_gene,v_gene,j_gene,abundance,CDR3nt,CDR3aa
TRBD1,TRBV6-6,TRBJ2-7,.,TGTGCCAGCAGTCATTCCCAGAAGACAGGGTCCTCCTACGAGCAGTACTTC,CASSHSQKTGSSYEQYF
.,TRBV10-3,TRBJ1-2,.,TGTGCCATCAGTGAGTCGGGGGGGAAGGCTGGCTACACCTTC,CAISESGGKAGYTF
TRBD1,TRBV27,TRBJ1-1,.,TGTGCCAGCAGACGAGGGACAGCCAAGAACACTGAAGCTTTCTTT,CASRRGTAKNTEAFF
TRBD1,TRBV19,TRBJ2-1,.,TGTGCCTCTATCCCGACAGGGGAGATTGGTGAGCAGTTCTTC,CASIPTGEIGEQFF
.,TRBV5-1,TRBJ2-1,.,TGCGCCAGCATACCGGGACTCCATGACTCCTACAATGAGCAGTTCTTC,CASIPGLHDSYNEQFF
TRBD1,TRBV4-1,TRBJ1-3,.,TGCGCCAGCAGCCTGGACAGGGTTGGAAACACCATATATTTT,CASSLDRVGNTIYF
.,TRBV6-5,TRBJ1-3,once,TGTGCCAGCAGTCAACGGGTCGGCCACACCATATATTTT,CASSQRVGHTIYF
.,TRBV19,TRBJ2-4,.,TGTGCCAGTAGTAAGGTGGCACGGGGAGCAAAAAACATTCAGTACTTC,CASSKVARGAKNIQYF
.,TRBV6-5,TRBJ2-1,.,TGTGCCAGCCTGAACCCGGGGTCCTCCTACAATGAGCAGTTCTTC,CASLNPGSSYNEQFF
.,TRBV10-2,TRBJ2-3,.,TGCGCCAGCAGTGAGGACCAAAACAGGGCAAGGCGCACAGATACGCAGTATTTT,CASSEDQNRARRTDTQYF
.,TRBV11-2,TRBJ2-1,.,TGTGCCAGCAGCTTAGAAGGATTACAGGCGGAGCAGTTCTTC,CASSLEGLQAEQFF
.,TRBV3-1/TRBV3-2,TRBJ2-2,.,TGTGCCAGCGGCGGCAGGGGTTCCGGGGAGCTGTTTTTT,CASGGRGSGELFF
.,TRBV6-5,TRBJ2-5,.,TGTGCCAGCGTTGGGAGAGAGACCCAGTACTTC,CASVGRETQYF
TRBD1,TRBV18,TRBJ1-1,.,TGTGCCAGCTCACCCCCGACAGGGGTTTACGCTGAAGCTTTCTTT,CASSPPTGVYAEAFF
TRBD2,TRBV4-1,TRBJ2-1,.,TGCGCCAGCAGCCAAGTCAGCGGGGGTCTCCTAGGGAATGAGCAGTTCTTC,CASSQVSGGLLGNEQFF
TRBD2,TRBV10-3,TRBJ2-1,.,TGTGCCATCAGTGAGGGGACTAGTATTGGCAATGAGCAGTTCTTC,CAISEGTSIGNEQFF
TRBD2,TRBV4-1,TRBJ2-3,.,TGCGCCAGCAGCCGTGGGACTAGCGGGGGGTTAAGCACAGATACGCAGTATTTT,CASSRGTSGGLSTDTQYF
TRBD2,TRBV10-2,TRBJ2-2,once,TGCGCCAGCAGGATAGCGGGGGGACGCGCCGGGGAGCTGTTTTTT,CASRIAGGRAGELFF
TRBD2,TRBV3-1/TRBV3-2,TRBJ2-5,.,TGTGCCAGCAGCCCTAGCGGTCAAGAGACCCAGTACTTC,CASSPSGQETQYF
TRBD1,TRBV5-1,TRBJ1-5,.,TGCGCCAGCAGCTTGGGGGCCGACAGGGCTTCGCCCCAGCATTTT,CASSLGADRASPQHF
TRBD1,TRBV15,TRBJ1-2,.,TGTGCCACCAGCAGAGATCTGGGACAGTCTAACTATGGCTACACCTTC,CATSRDLGQSNYGYTF
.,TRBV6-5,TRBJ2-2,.,TGTGCCGCTGGACAGAACACCGGGGAGCTGTTTTTT,CAAGQNTGELFF
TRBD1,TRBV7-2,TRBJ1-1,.,TGTGCCAGCAGCCGCTCGACAGGGGTGAACACTGAAGCTTTCTTT,CASSRSTGVNTEAFF
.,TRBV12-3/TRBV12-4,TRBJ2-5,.,TGTGCCAGCAGTTTTAGACTAGGAGAGACCCAGTACTTC,CASSFRLGETQYF
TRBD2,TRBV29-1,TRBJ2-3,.,TGCAGCTCTCCACTAGCGGGGGGCACAGATACGCAGTATTTT,CSSPLAGGTDTQYF
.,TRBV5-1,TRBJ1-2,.,TGCGCCAGCAGCTTGGGCAGCGGCCCCGGCTACACCTTC,CASSLGSGPGYTF
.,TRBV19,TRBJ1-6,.,TGTGCCAGTAGTATCAAAGTCGCCAGGGAGGGTTCACCCCTCCACTTT,CASSIKVAREGSPLHF
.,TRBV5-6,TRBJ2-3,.,TGTGCCAGCAGCTTGGCTGGAGGGACAGATACGCAGTATTTT,CASSLAGGTDTQYF
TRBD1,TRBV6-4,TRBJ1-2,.,TGTGCCAGCAGCAATACCGGGACAGTTGGGGACTATGGCTACACCTTC,CASSNTGTVGDYGYTF
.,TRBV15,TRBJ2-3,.,TGTGCCACCAGCCCGGGTCTTAACACAGATACGCAGTATTTT,CATSPGLNTDTQYF
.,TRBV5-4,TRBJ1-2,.,TGTGCCAGCAGCCGACTAGGCGACTATGGCTACACCTTC,CASSRLGDYGYTF
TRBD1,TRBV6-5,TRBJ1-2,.,TGTGCCAGCAGACCCTTTGGGACAGACTATGGCTACACCTTC,CASRPFGTDYGYTF
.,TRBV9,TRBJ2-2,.,TGTGCCAGCAGCGTAAGAGTGAACACCGGGGAGCTGTTTTTT,CASSVRVNTGELFF
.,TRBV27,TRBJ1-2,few,TGTGCCAGCAGTTTTGATTCAACAGGCCTGATTAACTATGGCTACACCTTC,CASSFDSTGLINYGYTF
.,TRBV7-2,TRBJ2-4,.,TGTGCCAGCAGCTTACGGGGCCTAGCGACTGGCATTCAGTACTTC,CASSLRGLATGIQYF
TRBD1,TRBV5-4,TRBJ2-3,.,TGTGCCAGCAGCTGGGGACAGAGAAACACAGATACGCAGTATTTT,CASSWGQRNTDTQYF
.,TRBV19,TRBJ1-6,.,TGTGCCAGTGGGGAAGGGGCTAATTCACCCCTCCACTTT,CASGEGANSPLHF
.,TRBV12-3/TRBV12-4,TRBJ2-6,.,TGTGCCAGCAGCCCATCTGGGGCCAACGTCCTGACTTTC,CASSPSGANVLTF
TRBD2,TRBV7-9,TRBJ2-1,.,TGTGCCAGCAGCTTAGTACTAGCGGGGGACTACAATGAGCAGTTCTTC,CASSLVLAGDYNEQFF
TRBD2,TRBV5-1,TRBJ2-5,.,TGCGCCAGCAGCTTACGGGGAGGGGAGACCCAGTACTTC,CASSLRGGETQYF
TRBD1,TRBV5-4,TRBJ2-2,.,TGTGCCAGCAGCTTGAAACAGGGGGCAGGAACCGGGGAGCTGTTTTTT,CASSLKQGAGTGELFF
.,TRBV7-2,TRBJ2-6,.,TGTGCCAGCAGCCCCAGGACTACCGCTGGGGCCAACGTCCTGACTTTC,CASSPRTTAGANVLTF
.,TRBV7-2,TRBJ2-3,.,TGTGCCAGCAGCTTAGGCCCTAGCATGGGAGATACGCAGTATTTT,CASSLGPSMGDTQYF
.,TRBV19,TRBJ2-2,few,TGTGCCAGTAGTATGCAAGGGGTCGGGGAGCTGTTTTTT,CASSMQGVGELFF
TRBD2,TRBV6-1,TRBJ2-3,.,TGTGCCAGCAGTGAGCTAGCGGGGGCTCGAGATACGCAGTATTTT,CASSELAGARDTQYF
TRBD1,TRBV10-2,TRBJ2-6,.,TGCGCCAGCGACAGGGATGGGGCCAACGTCCTGACTTTC,CASDRDGANVLTF